A single sample gave rise to the 2 T cell receptor beta chains below, sequenced in a study of blood T cell repertoires in COVID-19. TCRdb's table, derived via immunoSEQ multiplex PCR, lists solely in-frame clones and lacks some. This sample carries a few hundred thousand clones, roughly 86% of them seen once, and the ten largest clones take over 9%. The sample taken for sequencing was peripheral blood. Receptor source: a man of 80 years or more with acute or convalescent COVID-19.

A single count supports this clone. The chain links TRBV6-5 to TRBJ2-7; D may be TRBD2 (5 bases). CDR1 and CDR2 from the germline V gene are MNHEY and SVGAGI. The CDR3 has 15 amino acids. Between the trimmed V and J ends, which lost 6 bases and 1 base, there was a span of 16 bases. CDR3 region: CASSLEWTGSYEQYF. The CDR3 coding sequence is TGTGCCAGCAGCCTCGAATGGACGGGGTCCTACGAGCAGTACTTC.

CDR3 amino acids: CASSLSRNTIYF. For the CDR3, the DNA is TGTGCCAGCAGTTTAAGCAGAAACACCATATATTTT. The chain employs TRBV28 and TRBJ1-3; the D is unclear. CDR3 length: 12 amino acids. Germline assignment: CDR1 MDHEN and CDR2 SYDVKM. Deletions cut 2 bases from V and 5 bases from J, with 4 bases between. Combining the CDR3 with reference TRBV28 and TRBJ1-3 gives the whole variable domain DVKVTQSSRYLVKRTGEKVFLECVQDMDHENMFWYRQDPGLGLRLIYFSYDVKMKEKGDIPEGYSVSREKKERFSLILESASTNQTSMYLCASSLSRNTIYFGEGSWLTVV.